This T cell receptor (beta chain) was sequenced for a study of blood T cell repertoires in COVID-19. Study at large: T cells, B-cell-depleted T cells, or PBMCs provided the cDNA or gDNA that served as material.

Seattle cases were enrolled at active infection and followed longitudinally. With respect to this clone: Other nucleotide sequences in the sample specify the same CDR3.

Original analysis: Estimates of nucleated cell counts were drawn from the amplification of reference gene primers. Repertoires were generated with immunoSEQ multiplex PCR, while TCRdb's copy carries only in-frame clones and drops some. V, J and clone size are taken as reported in that table, and D and trimming were inferred from the DNA itself. The sample holds under 200,000 clones, 70% to 90% seen once. Sample: peripheral blood. This receptor was identified in a woman aged 55-70 years with COVID-19, enrolled during active disease.

CDR3 sequence reads: CASGTSGTDTQYF. The CDR3 DNA sequence: TGTGCCAGTGGGACTAGCGGCACAGATACGCAGTATTTT. This chain connects TRBV11-3 to TRBJ2-3, with 10 bases matching TRBD2. This CDR3 comprises 13 residues. V lost 9 bases to trimming and J lost 1 base; unmatched junction nucleotides: 1. Germline assignment: CDR1 SGHNT and CDR2 YENEEA.